This T cell receptor beta chain was retrieved from a study of T-cell memory formation after mild COVID-19. Background on the study: Clustering of TCRs was largely donor specific.

After 5'RACE with constant-segment primers, TCR alpha and TCR beta cDNA libraries carrying sample barcodes and UMIs were obtained. TCRdb passed the 5' RACE reads through MiXCR, listing each CDR3 protein once. The sample includes about 100,000 distinct CDR3 sequences, 11% of them seen just once. Worth noting for this clonotype: Its antigen is still unknown.

Study results and caveats: Researchers found some responding clones in pre-infection memory, a sign that cross-reactive memory joined. Whether second-wave clones peaking at day 37 were SARS-CoV-2 specific went unconfirmed.

The receptor comes from a man younger than 30 who had mild COVID-19 (a few samples of this study predate the infection). Cell type and time point are not known. The sample consisted of PBMCs or a T cell subset sorted from them (not recorded which).

For the CDR3, the DNA is TGCGCCAGCAACGGACAGGGGGTCGGGGAGACCCAGTACTTC. Translated: CASNGQGVGETQYF. The V call is TRBV5-1, the J call TRBJ2-5; TRBD1 agrees at 10 bases. V shed 6 bases, J shed 5 bases, and the junction held 7 bases outside the gene matches. Germline CDR1 SGHRS, CDR2 YFSETQ. This CDR3 region has 14 residues.